This TCR beta chain was recorded in a study of cytomegalovirus exposure and HLA in healthy donors. Study-wide points: For presence/absence analyses, sequencing depth was assumed to be roughly uniform across donors. Later analysis placed DRB1 highest and HLA-C lowest in TCR association rates, which differed by HLA locus. CMV antigen specificity of a few CMV-associated chains was confirmed in vitro.

A multiplex PCR was run with 60 Vbeta primers and 13 Jbeta primers. The method was immunoSEQ multiplex PCR; TCRdb's version includes in-frame clones alone and lacks a portion of them. The sample lists over 120,000 clones, roughly 10% seen once, with 1.8% in the top ten. There are a few counts of this clone. Its specificity is unknown. Germline-derived CDR1 and CDR2 are SGDLS and YYNGEE. Trimming removed 0 bases from V and 5 bases from J, with 12 bases in between. The CDR3 length is 15 residues. The chain links TRBV9 to TRBJ2-1, with D possibly being TRBD1 (6 bases). Sequencing was carried out using PBMCs. The sequence was collected from a man aged 45-65 years in good health and CMV-seronegative. CDR3 in amino acids: CASSVAPGDNNEQFF. In DNA, the CDR3 is TGTGCCAGCAGCGTAGCCCCAGGGGACAACAATGAGCAGTTCTTC. Combining the CDR3 with reference TRBV9 and TRBJ2-1 gives the whole variable domain DSGVTQTPKHLITATGQRVTLRCSPRSGDLSVYWYQQSLDQGLQFLIQYYNGEERAKGNILERFSAQQFPDLHSELNLSSLELGDSALYFCASSVAPGDNNEQFFGPGTRLTVL.